This TCR beta chain emerged from a study of shared clonotypes between healthy human individuals. The CDR3 consists of 13 residues. Germline-derived CDR1 and CDR2 are SEHNR and FQNEAQ (reference sequence). V lost 1 base, J lost 8 bases, and 8 bases lay in between. Data came from immunoSEQ multiplex PCR; TCRdb stores just in-frame clones and leaves some out. The sample holds 1.5 million to 2.5 million clones; about 95% are singletons and the top ten take less than 1.5%. Selected positively for CCR7 and CD45RO-negative, naive CD8 cells excluded terminally differentiated effector memory CD45RA+ cells. The chain recombines TRBV7-9 with TRBJ1-4; no clear D. What was sequenced was naive CD8+ T cells sorted from blood. The TCR originated in a man younger than 35 in good health. The CDR3 sequence: CASSLVYREKLFF. CDR3 DNA sequence: TGTGCCAGCAGCTTAGTTTATAGGGAAAAACTGTTTTTT.